Below are 4 T cell receptor beta chains sequenced from a single sample in a study of neurological immune-mediated disorders. TCRdb independently ran MiXCR on the 5' RACE reads; one entry per CDR3 protein. The sample lists under 90,000 distinct CDR3 sequences; about 9.4% were seen once. Time point specified: longitudinal time-point 1 (baseline). Specimen: PBMCs. The receptor set was obtained from a man aged 25 to 40 in good health.

This clonotype came up many times. The gene calls are TRBV29-1 and TRBJ2-7, with 11 bases that match TRBD1. Germline V gene sequence: CDR1 SQVTM, CDR2 ANQGSEA. The ends lost 6 bases at V and 4 bases at J; junction bases unmatched: 2. CDR3 length: 12 amino acids. This chain's CDR3 is CSVGDRGYEQYF. CDR3 coding DNA: TGCAGCGTGGGGGACAGGGGGTACGAGCAGTACTTC.

Many counts were recorded for this clonotype. The genes are TRBV15 and TRBJ2-1, with D uncertain. CDR3 length: 16 residues. The V and J ends lost 3 bases and 2 bases respectively, with 14 bases between them. Looked up from germline, CDR1 is LNHNV and CDR2 is YYDKDF (reference sequence). The CDR3, as DNA: TGTGCCACCAGCAGGGACCCTTATAGGACCTACAATGAGCAGTTCTTC. It codes for CATSRDPYRTYNEQFF.

This clonotype turned up a few times. This chain joins TRBV7-2 and TRBJ2-7; D is ambiguous. CDR1 SGHTA and CDR2 FQGNSA come from the germline V gene. V lost 5 bases and J 3 bases, leaving 14 bases between the germline ends. The CDR3 sequence is 14 residues long. CDR3 in amino acids: CASSGKPDHYEQYF. The CDR3 DNA is TGTGCCAGCAGCGGGAAACCCGACCACTACGAGCAGTACTTC. The full variable domain, its missing parts supplied by reference TRBV7-2 and TRBJ2-7, is GAGVSQSPSNKVTEKGKDVELRCDPISGHTALYWYRQSLGQGLEFLIYFQGNSAPDKSGLPSDRFSAERTGGSVSTLTIQRTQQEDSAVYLCASSGKPDHYEQYFGPGTRLTVT.

There are many counts of this clonotype. V is TRBV27 and J is TRBJ2-7; D remains ambiguous. The CDR3 is 10 residues long. Trimming stripped 9 bases from V and 6 bases from J, with 9 bases between. Germline loops: CDR1 MNHEY, CDR2 SMNVEV (reference sequence). The CDR3 spells CARGRFEQYF. The CDR3 coding sequence is TGTGCCAGAGGACGGTTCGAGCAGTACTTC.